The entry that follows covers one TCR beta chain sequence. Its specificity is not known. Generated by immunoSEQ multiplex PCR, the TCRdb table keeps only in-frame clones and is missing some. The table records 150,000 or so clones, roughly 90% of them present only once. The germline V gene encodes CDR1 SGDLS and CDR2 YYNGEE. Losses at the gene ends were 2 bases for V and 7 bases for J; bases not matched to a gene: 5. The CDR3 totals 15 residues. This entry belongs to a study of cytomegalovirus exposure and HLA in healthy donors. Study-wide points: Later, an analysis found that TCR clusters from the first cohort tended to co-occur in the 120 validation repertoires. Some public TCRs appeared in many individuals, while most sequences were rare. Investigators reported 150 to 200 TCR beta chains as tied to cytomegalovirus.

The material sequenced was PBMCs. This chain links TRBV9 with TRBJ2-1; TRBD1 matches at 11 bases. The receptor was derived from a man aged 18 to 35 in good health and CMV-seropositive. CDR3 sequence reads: CASSVRTGGINEQFF. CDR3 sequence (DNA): TGTGCCAGCAGCGTGAGGACAGGGGGCATAAATGAGCAGTTCTTC.